Presented here are 11 T cell receptor beta chains from one specimen sequenced in a study of cytomegalovirus exposure and HLA in healthy donors. Use of 60 Vbeta and 13 Jbeta primers characterized the PCR. Assay: immunoSEQ multiplex PCR; the TCRdb copy retains only in-frame clones and omits some. The profile covers 210,000 or so clones, with around nine tenths appearing a single time and 1% taken by the ten largest. Sequenced material: PBMCs. The receptors here all came from a young woman in good health and CMV-seronegative.

The CDR3 protein is CASSNPGQGEVKNIQYF. In nucleotides, the CDR3 is TGCGCCAGCAGCAACCCGGGACAGGGGGAGGTCAAAAACATTCAGTACTTC. The chain links TRBV5-1 to TRBJ2-4; TRBD1 matches 11 bases. V lost 4 bases and J lost 3; bases outside the gene matches: 9. CDR3 length equals 17 residues. In germline, CDR1 is SGHRS, CDR2 YFSETQ.

The chain carries TRBV7-8 and TRBJ1-2, with TRBD1 matching 8 bases. Germline V gene lookup returns CDR1 SGHVS and CDR2 FQNEAQ. The CDR3 contains 15 residues. The trim removed 5 bases at V and 7 bases at J, leaving 12 bases unmatched. The CDR3 is CASSPTLTGEGGYTF. In DNA, the CDR3 is TGTGCCAGCAGCCCAACCCTGACAGGGGAGGGTGGCTACACCTTC.

The chain recombines TRBV4-3 with TRBJ2-2, with TRBD2 identical over 13 bases. After removal of 4 bases from V and 9 bases from J, the junction contained 5 bases not matched to a gene. The CDR3 covers 15 residues. The germline V gene encodes CDR1 LGHNA and CDR2 YSLEER. In nucleotides, the CDR3 is TGCGCCAGCAGCCCAGGGACTAGCGGGACCAGGGAGCTGTTTTTT. Translated, it gives CASSPGTSGTRELFF.

This clone was detected only a few times. The V and J genes are TRBV5-1 and TRBJ1-2; TRBD1 matches 8 bases. Germline trimming cut 5 bases from V and 3 bases from J; bases unmatched to any gene: 3. The V gene's germline CDR1 is SGHRS and CDR2 YFSETQ. This CDR3 is built from 13 residues. The CDR3, as DNA: TGCGCCAGCAGTGAGACAGGGGACTATGGCTACACCTTC. Protein sequence: CASSETGDYGYTF.

The chain combines TRBV13 with TRBJ2-7; 9 bases agree with TRBD1. V was pared by 5 bases and J by 2 bases, with 4 bases of the junction left unmatched. The CDR3 spans 14 residues. Germline CDR1 is PRHDT and CDR2 is FYEKMQ (reference sequence). The CDR3 nucleotides are TGTGCCAGCAGCCTCCGGGACAGGGCCTACGAGCAGTACTTC. The encoded protein is CASSLRDRAYEQYF.

J is TRBJ2-5 and V is TRBV10-2; TRBD2 aligns across 14 bases. This CDR3 has 17 residues. CDR1 and CDR2 (germline): WSHSY, SAAADI. V was clipped by 5 bases and J by 6 bases; unmatched bases: 11. CDR3 loop: CASSRTSGGSLGKTQYF. The CDR3 DNA reads TGCGCCAGCAGTAGGACTAGCGGGGGGTCCCTAGGGAAGACCCAGTACTTC.

This clone was observed at least ten times. The J gene is TRBJ1-5, the V gene TRBV2; D might be TRBD1 (6 bases). V lost 6 bases and J 1 base, leaving 10 bases between the germline ends. There are 14 residues in the CDR3. Germline V gene lookup returns CDR1 SNHLY and CDR2 FYNNEI. CDR3 nucleotide sequence: TGTGCCAGCAGAACAGGGTTGAGCAATCAGCCCCAGCATTTT. This encodes CASRTGLSNQPQHF.

This chain links TRBV2 with TRBJ2-5, with 8 nucleotides matching TRBD1. The CDR3 extends over 14 amino acids. CDR1 is SNHLY and CDR2 is FYNNEI in the germline V gene. The ends lost 6 bases at V and 5 bases at J; junction bases unmatched: 8. The CDR3 is CASSQDRDGETQYF. Written as DNA, the CDR3 is TGTGCCAGCAGCCAGGACAGGGACGGGGAGACCCAGTACTTC.

The genes are TRBV5-1 and TRBJ2-1; 8 bases align to TRBD2. CDR1 and CDR2 from the germline V gene are SGHRS and YFSETQ. The CDR3 is 16 amino acids. V trimming: 0 bases; J trimming: 4 bases; junction bases outside the gene matches: 6. The CDR3, as DNA: TGCGCCAGCAGCTTGGAACTGCCGGGAGGGTACAATGAGCAGTTCTTC. This translates into CASSLELPGGYNEQFF.

The chain carries TRBV5-6 and TRBJ1-2, with D possibly being TRBD1 (5 bases). This CDR3 region has 16 residues. Germline CDR1 and CDR2: SGHDT and YYEEEE. The V end lost 0 bases, the J end lost 8 bases, and 20 bases lay between the germline ends. CDR3 amino acids: CASSLATQGGLAGYTF. DNA for the CDR3: TGTGCCAGCAGCTTGGCGACCCAGGGTGGCCTCGCGGGCTACACCTTC.

The CDR3 DNA reads TGCGCCAGCAGTGTTTCTCGGAAGGATTTCCGGGACAGGAATGAGCAGTTCTTC. Translating it yields CASSVSRKDFRDRNEQFF. V gene TRBV10-1 combines with J gene TRBJ2-1; 8 bases line up with TRBD1. Germline CDR1 WNHNN, CDR2 SYGVQD (reference sequence). The CDR3 length is 18 residues. V shed 4 bases and J 7 bases; nucleotides not matched to a gene: 18.